This T cell receptor beta chain was observed in a study of blood T cell repertoires in COVID-19. Source study methods: Scientists estimated how many nucleated cells there were by amplifying reference gene primers. Clones were sequenced by immunoSEQ multiplex PCR, and TCRdb holds only the in-frame ones, with some missing. The V and J calls and clone size were taken over from that table, and D and trimming were inferred from the DNA. The sample lists roughly 66,000 clones; 80% to 85% were seen once. The sequenced sample consisted of peripheral blood. This sequence originates from a woman between 55 and 75 years old with acute or convalescent COVID-19.

CDR3 nucleotides: TGTGCCAGCAGCTTACCGGGGGGATCCTACGAGCAGTACTTC. It encodes CASSLPGGSYEQYF. The chain couples TRBV5-5 to TRBJ2-7, with 7 bases fitting TRBD2. Germline loops: CDR1 SGHKS, CDR2 YYEKEE (reference sequence). J was trimmed by 1 base and V by 2 bases; bases with no gene match: 3. CDR3 length: 14 amino acids.